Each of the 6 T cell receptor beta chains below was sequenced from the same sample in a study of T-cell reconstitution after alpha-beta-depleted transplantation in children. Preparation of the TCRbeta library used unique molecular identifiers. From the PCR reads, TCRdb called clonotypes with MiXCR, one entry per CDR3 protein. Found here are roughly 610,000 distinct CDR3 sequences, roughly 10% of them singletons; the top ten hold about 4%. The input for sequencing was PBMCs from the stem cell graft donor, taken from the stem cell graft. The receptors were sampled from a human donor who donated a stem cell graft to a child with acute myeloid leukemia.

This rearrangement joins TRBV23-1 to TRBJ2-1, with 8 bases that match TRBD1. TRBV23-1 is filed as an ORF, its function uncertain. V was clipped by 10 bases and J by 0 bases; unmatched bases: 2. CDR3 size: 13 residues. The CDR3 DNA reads TGCGCCAATACAGGGGGCTCCTACAATGAGCAGTTCTTC. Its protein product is CANTGGSYNEQFF.

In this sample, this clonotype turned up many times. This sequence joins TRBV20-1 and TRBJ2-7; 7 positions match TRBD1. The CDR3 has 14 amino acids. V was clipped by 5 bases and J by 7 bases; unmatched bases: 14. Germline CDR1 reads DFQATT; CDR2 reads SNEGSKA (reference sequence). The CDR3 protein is CSAPPRQGKREQYF. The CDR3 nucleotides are TGCAGTGCTCCCCCTAGACAGGGAAAGAGAGAGCAGTACTTC.

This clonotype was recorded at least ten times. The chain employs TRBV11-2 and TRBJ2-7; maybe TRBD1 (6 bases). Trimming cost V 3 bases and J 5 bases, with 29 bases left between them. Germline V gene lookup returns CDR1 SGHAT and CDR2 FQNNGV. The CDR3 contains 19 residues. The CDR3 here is CASSFTGTSGAQRVHEQYF. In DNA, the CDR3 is TGTGCCAGCAGCTTCACCGGGACATCAGGTGCCCAGAGGGTCCACGAGCAGTACTTC.

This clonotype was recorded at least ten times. The CDR3 protein is CASSLGSRGSYEQYF. The CDR3 DNA is TGTGCCAGCAGCTTAGGTAGCAGGGGTTCCTACGAGCAGTACTTC. The rearrangement links TRBV7-8 to TRBJ2-7, with D perhaps matching TRBD1 (6 bases). The length of the CDR3 is 15 residues. Looked up from germline, CDR1 is SGHVS and CDR2 is FQNEAQ. Trimming removed 1 base from V and 1 base from J, with 11 bases in between.

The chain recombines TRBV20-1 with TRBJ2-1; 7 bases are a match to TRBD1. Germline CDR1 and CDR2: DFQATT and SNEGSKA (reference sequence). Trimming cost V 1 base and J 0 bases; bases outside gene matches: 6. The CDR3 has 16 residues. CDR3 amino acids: CSARGGQSSSYNEQFF. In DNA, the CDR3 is TGCAGTGCTAGAGGGGGACAGTCGAGCTCCTACAATGAGCAGTTCTTC.

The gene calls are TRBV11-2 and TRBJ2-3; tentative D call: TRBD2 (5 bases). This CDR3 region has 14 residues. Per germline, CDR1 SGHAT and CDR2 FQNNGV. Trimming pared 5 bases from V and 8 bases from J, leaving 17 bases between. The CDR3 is CASSPGIPTGTQYF. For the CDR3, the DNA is TGTGCCAGCAGCCCGGGAATACCCACGGGTACGCAGTATTTT.